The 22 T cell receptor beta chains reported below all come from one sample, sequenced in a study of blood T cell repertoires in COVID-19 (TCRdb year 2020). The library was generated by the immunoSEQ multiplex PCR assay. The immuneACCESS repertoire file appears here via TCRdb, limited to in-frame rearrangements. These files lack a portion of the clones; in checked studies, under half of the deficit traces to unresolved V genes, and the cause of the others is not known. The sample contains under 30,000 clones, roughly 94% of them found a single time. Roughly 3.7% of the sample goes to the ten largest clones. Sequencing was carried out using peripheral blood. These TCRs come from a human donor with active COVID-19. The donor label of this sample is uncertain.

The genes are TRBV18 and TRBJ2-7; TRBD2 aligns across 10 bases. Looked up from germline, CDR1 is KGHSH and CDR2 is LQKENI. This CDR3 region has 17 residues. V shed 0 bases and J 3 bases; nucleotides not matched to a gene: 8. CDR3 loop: CASSPPLAGVGLYEQYF. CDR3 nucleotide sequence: TGTGCCAGCTCACCACCCCTAGCGGGAGTTGGCCTCTACGAGCAGTACTTC.

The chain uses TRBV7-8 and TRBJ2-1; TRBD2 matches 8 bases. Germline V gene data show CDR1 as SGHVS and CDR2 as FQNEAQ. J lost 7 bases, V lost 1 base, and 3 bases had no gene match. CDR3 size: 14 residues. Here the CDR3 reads CASSLVREGNEQFF. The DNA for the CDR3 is TGTGCCAGCAGCTTAGTACGGGAGGGGAATGAGCAGTTCTTC.

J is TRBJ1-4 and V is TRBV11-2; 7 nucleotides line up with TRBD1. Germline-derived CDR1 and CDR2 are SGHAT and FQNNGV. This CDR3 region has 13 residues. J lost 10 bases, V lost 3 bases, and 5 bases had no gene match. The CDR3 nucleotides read TGTGCCAGCAGCTTCGACAGGGATGGAAAACTGTTTTTT. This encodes CASSFDRDGKLFF.

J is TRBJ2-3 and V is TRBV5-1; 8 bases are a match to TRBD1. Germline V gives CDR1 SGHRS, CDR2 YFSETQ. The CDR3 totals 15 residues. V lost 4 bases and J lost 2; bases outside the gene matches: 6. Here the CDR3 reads CASSHSQGATDTQYF. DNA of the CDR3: TGCGCCAGCAGCCATAGTCAGGGGGCCACAGATACGCAGTATTTT.

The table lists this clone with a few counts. The CDR3 here is CASSPQGTSGRYNSYNEQFF. CDR3 DNA: TGCGCCAGCAGCCCACAGGGGACTAGCGGGAGGTATAACTCCTACAATGAGCAGTTCTTC. This chain links TRBV5-1 with TRBJ2-1; 15 bases map to TRBD2. The CDR3 covers 20 residues. Germline CDR1 reads SGHRS; CDR2 reads YFSETQ. Trimming removed 4 bases from V and 0 bases from J; junction bases left unmatched: 11.

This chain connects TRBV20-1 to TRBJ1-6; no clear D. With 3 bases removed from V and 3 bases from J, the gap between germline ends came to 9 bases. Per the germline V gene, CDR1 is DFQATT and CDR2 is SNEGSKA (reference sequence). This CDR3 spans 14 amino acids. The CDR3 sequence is CSASTENYNSPLHF. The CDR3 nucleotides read TGCAGTGCTAGTACAGAAAACTATAATTCACCCCTCCACTTT.

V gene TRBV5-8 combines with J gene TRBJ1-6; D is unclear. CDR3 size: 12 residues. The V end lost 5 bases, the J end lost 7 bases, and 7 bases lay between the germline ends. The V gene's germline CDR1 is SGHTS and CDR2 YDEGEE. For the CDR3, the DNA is TGTGCCAGCAGTCACCTAAATTCACCCCTCCACTTT. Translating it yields CASSHLNSPLHF.

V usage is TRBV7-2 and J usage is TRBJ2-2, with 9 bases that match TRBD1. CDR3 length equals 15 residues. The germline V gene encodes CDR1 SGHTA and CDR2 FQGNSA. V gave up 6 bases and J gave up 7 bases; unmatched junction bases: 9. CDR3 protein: CASRARDRVVGELFF. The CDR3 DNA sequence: TGTGCCAGCAGAGCCCGGGACAGGGTCGTCGGGGAGCTGTTTTTT.

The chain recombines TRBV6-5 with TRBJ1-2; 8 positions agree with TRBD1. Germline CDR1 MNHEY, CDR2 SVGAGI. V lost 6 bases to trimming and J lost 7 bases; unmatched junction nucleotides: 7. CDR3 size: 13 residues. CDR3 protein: CASRKQGAGGYTF. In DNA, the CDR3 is TGTGCCAGCAGGAAGCAGGGGGCTGGTGGCTACACCTTC.

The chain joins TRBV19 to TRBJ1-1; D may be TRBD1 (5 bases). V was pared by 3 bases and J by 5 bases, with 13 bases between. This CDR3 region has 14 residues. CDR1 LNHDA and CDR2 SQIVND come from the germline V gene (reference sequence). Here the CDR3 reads CASSISHRGTEAFF. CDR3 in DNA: TGTGCCAGTAGTATCAGCCACCGGGGGACTGAAGCTTTCTTT.

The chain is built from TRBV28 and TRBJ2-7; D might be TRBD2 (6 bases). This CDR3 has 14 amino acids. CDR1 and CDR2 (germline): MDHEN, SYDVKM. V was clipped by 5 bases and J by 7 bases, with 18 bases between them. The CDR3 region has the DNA TGTGCCAGCAGTAAACTAGCAGAGGTTTCTGAGCAGTACTTC. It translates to CASSKLAEVSEQYF.

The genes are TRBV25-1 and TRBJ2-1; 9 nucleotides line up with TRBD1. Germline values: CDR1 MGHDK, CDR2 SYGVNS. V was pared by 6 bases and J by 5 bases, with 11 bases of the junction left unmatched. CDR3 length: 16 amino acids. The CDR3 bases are TGTGCCAGCAGCCAACGATCGGACAGGGGAAACAATGAGCAGTTCTTC. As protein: CASSQRSDRGNNEQFF. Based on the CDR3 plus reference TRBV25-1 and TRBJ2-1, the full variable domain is EADIYQTPRYLVIGTGKKITLECSQTMGHDKMYWYQQDPGMELHLIHYSYGVNSTEKGDLSSESTVSRIRTEHFPLTLESARPSHTSQYLCASSQRSDRGNNEQFFGPGTRLTVL.

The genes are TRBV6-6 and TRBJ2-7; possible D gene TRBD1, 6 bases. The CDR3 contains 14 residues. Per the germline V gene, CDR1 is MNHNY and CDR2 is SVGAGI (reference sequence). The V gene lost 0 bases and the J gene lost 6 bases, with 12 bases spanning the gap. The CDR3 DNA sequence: TGTGCCAGCAGTTACTCGGGGGCCTCTGGCGAGCAGTACTTC. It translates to CASSYSGASGEQYF.

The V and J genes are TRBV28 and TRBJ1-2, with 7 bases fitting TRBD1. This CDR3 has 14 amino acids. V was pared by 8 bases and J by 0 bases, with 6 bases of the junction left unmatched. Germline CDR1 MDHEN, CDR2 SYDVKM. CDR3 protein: CASSSGTANYGYTF. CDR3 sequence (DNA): TGTGCCAGCTCCTCCGGGACAGCTAACTATGGCTACACCTTC.

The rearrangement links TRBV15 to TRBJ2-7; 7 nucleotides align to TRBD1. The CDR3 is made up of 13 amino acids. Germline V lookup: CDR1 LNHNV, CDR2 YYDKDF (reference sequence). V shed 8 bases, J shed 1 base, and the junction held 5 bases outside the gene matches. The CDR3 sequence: CATLGQASYEQYF. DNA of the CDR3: TGTGCCACCCTTGGACAGGCTTCCTACGAGCAGTACTTC.

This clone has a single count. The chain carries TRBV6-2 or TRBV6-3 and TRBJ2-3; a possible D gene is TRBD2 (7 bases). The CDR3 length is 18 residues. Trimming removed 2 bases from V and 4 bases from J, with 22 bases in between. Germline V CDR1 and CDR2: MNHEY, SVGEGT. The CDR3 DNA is TGTGCCAGCAGTTACCTAACGGGGGGCGGGAAGGGAGCAGATACGCAGTATTTT. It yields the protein CASSYLTGGGKGADTQYF.

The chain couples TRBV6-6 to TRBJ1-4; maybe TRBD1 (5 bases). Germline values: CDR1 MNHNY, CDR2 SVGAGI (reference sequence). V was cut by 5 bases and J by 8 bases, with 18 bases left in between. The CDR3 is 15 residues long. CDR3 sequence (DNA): TGTGCCAGCAGTCAAGGGACGCCGGCGGGGGAAAAACTGTTTTTT. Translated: CASSQGTPAGEKLFF.

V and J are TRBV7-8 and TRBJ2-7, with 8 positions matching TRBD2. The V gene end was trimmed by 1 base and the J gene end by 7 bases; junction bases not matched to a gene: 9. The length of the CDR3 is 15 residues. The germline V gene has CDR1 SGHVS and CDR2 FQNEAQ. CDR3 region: CASSLVWRGEREQYF. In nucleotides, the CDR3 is TGTGCCAGCAGCTTAGTTTGGCGGGGGGAAAGGGAGCAGTACTTC.

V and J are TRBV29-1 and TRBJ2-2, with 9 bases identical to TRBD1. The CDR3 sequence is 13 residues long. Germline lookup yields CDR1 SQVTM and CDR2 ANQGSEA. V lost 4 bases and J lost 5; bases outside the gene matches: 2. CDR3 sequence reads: CSVAGTGTGELFF. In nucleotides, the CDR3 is TGCAGCGTTGCGGGGACAGGGACCGGGGAGCTGTTTTTT.

The CDR3 DNA follows: TGTGCCAGCAGCCAAGGGGACAGGGGTACTGAAAAACTGTTTTTT. Its protein product is CASSQGDRGTEKLFF. V usage is TRBV14 and J usage is TRBJ1-4; 10 positions match TRBD1. V lost 1 base to trimming and J lost 7 bases; unmatched junction nucleotides: 3. The germline gives CDR1 SGHDN, CDR2 FVKESK. The CDR3 loop spans 15 amino acids.

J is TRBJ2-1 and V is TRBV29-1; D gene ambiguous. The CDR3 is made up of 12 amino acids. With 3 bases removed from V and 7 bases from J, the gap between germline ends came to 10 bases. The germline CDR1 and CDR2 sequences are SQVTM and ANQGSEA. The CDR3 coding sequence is TGCAGCGTTGACATCGATACAAATGAGCAGTTCTTC. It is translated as CSVDIDTNEQFF.

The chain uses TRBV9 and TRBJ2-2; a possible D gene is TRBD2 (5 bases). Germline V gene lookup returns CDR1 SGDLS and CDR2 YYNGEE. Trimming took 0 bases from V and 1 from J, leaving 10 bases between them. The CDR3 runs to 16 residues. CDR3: CASSVAGSQNTGELFF. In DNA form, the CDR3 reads TGTGCCAGCAGCGTAGCGGGAAGCCAGAACACCGGGGAGCTGTTTTTT.